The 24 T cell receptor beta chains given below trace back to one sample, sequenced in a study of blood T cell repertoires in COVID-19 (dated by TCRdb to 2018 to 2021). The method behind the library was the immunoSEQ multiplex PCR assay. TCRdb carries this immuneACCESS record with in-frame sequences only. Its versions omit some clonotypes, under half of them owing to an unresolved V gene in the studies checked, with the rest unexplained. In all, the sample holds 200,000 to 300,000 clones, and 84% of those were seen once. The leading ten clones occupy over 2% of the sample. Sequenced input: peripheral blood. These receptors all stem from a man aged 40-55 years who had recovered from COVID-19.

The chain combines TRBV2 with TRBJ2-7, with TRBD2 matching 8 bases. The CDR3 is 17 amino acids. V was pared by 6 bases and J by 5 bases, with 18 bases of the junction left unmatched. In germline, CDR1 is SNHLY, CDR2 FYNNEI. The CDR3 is CASSPKRGAGGFNEQYF. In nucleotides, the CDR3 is TGTGCCAGCAGCCCGAAGCGAGGCGCGGGAGGCTTCAACGAGCAGTACTTC.

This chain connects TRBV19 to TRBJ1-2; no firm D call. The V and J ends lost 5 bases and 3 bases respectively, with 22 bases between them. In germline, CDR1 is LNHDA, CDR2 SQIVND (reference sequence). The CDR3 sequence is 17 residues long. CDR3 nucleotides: TGTGCCAGTAGTCCAGTGCGGCAGCTCGAGAGGGACTATGGCTACACCTTC. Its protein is CASSPVRQLERDYGYTF.

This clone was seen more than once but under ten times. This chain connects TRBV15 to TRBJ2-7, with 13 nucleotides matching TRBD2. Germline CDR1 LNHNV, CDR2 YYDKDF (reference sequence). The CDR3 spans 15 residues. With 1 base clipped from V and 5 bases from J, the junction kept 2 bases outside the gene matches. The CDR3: CATSRVTSGRNEQYF. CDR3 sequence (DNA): TGTGCCACCAGCAGAGTGACTAGCGGGAGGAACGAGCAGTACTTC.

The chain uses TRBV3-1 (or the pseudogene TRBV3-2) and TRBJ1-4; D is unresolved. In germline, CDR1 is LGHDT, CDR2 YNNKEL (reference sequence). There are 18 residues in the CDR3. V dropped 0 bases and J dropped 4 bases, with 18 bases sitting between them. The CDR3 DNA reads TGTGCCAGCAGCCAAGATTATGGGCTCTCATCTGGTAATGAAAAACTGTTTTTT. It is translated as CASSQDYGLSSGNEKLFF.

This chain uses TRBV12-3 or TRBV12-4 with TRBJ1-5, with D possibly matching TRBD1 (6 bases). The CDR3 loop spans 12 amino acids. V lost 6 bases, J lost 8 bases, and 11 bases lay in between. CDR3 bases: TGTGCCAGCAGCCGAACAGGGAAGCCCCAGCATTTT. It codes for CASSRTGKPQHF.

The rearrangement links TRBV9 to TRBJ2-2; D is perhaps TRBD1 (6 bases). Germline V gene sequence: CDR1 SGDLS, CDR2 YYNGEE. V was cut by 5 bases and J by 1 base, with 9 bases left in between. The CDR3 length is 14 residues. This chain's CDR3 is CASRYRENTGELFF. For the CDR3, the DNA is TGTGCCAGCAGATACAGGGAGAACACCGGGGAGCTGTTTTTT.

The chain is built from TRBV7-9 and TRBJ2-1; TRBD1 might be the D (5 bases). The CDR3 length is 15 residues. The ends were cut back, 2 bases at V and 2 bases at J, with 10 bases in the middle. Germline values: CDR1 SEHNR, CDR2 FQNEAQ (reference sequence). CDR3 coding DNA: TGTGCCAGCAGCTTACAGGGAAACCCCTACAATGAGCAGTTCTTC. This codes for CASSLQGNPYNEQFF.

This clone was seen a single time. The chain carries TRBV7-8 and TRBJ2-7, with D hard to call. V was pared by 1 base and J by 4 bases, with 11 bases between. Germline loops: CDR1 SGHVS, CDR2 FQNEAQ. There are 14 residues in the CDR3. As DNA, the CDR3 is TGTGCCAGCAGCTTAGAAGGCAGGATTTACGAGCAGTACTTC. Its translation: CASSLEGRIYEQYF.

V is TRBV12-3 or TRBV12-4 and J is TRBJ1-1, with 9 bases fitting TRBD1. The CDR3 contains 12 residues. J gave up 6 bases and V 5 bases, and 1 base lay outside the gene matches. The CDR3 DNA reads TGTGCCAGCAGTGGACAGGGGCCTGAAGCTTTCTTT. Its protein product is CASSGQGPEAFF.

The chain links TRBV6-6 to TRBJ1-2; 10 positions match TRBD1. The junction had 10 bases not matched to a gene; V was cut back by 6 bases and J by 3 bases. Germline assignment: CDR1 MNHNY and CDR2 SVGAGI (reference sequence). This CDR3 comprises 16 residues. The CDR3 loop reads CASRRGLGTGDYGYTF. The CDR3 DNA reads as TGTGCCAGCAGACGGGGTCTTGGGACAGGGGACTATGGCTACACCTTC.

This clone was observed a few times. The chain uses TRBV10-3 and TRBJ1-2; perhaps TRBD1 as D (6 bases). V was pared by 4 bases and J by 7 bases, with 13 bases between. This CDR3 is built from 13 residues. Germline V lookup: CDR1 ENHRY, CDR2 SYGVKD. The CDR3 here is CAISVTGTSGYTF. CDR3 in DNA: TGTGCCATCAGTGTTACCGGGACATCTGGCTACACCTTC.

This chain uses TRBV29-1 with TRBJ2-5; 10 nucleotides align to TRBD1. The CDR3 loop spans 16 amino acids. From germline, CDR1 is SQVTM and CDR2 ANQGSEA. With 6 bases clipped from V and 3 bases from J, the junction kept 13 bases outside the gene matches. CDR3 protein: CSVKGHLGTGEETQYF. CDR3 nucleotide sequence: TGCAGCGTAAAGGGGCACCTAGGGACAGGGGAAGAGACCCAGTACTTC.

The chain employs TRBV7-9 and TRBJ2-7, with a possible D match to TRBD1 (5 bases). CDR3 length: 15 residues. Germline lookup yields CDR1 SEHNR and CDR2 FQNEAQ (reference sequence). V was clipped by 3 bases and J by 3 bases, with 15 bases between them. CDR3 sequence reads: CASSFPPGAGYEQYF. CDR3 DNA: TGTGCCAGCAGCTTTCCCCCTGGGGCAGGCTACGAGCAGTACTTC. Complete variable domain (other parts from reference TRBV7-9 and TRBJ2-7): DTGVSQNPRHKITKRGQNVTFRCDPISEHNRLYWYRQTLGQGPEFLTYFQNEAQLEKSRLLSDRFSAERPKGSFSTLEIQRTEQGDSAMYLCASSFPPGAGYEQYFGPGTRLTVT.

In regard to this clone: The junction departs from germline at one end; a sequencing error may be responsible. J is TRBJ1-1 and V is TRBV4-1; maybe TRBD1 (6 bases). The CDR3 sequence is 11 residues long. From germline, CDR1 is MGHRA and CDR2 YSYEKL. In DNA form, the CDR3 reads TGCGCCAGCAGCCAAGATTTAGGACAGTTTTTT. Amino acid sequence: CASSQDLGQFF.

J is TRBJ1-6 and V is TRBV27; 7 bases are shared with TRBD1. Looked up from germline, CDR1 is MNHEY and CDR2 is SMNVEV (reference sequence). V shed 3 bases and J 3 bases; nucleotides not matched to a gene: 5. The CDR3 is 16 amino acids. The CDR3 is CASSFDREGYNSPLHF. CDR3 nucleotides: TGTGCCAGCAGTTTTGACAGGGAAGGCTATAATTCACCCCTCCACTTT.

CDR3 sequence reads: CASSNRFGGYTF. As DNA, the CDR3 is TGTGCCAGCAGTAACAGGTTTGGGGGCTACACCTTC. The V call is TRBV6-5, the J call TRBJ1-2; D might be TRBD1 (5 bases). CDR1 is MNHEY, CDR2 SVGAGI, per germline. Trimming stripped 5 bases from V and 8 bases from J, with 12 bases between. The CDR3 runs to 12 residues.

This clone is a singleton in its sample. The CDR3 DNA reads as TGTGCCAGCAGCCAATTAGAGGGTTCCTACGAGCAGTACTTC. Translation gives CASSQLEGSYEQYF. The J gene is TRBJ2-7, the V gene TRBV6-5, with D possibly TRBD2 on 5 matching bases. This CDR3 spans 14 amino acids. Trimming cost V 6 bases and J 1 base, with 13 bases left between them. Per the germline V gene, CDR1 is MNHEY and CDR2 is SVGAGI.

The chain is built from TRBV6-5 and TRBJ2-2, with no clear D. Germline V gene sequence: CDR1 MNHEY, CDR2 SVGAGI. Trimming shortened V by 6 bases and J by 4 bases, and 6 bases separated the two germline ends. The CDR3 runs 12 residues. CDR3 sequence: CASSRFTGELFF. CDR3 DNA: TGTGCCAGCAGCCGGTTCACCGGGGAGCTGTTTTTT.

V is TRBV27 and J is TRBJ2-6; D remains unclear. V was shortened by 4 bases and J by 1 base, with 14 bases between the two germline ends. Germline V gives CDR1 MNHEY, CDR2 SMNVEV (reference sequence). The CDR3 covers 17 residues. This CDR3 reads CASSSRVLRSGANVLTF. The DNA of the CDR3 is TGTGCCAGCAGTTCTCGGGTTCTGAGGTCTGGGGCCAACGTCCTGACTTTC.

The CDR3 DNA reads as TGTGTCAGAAGCTCATATTCTAAACCGGGACAGGGGGGAGAGACCCAGTACTTC. This encodes CVRSSYSKPGQGGETQYF. The J gene is TRBJ2-5, the V gene TRBV7-5; the table assigns TRBD1, which was not confirmed against the DNA. TRBV7-5 is an annotated pseudogene. This CDR3 is 18 amino acids long.

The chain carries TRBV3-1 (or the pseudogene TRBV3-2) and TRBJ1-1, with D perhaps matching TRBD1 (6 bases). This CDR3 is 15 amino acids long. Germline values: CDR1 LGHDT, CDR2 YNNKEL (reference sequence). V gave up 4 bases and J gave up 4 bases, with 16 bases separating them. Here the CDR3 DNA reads TGTGCCAGCAGCCTGGGCGGGGGCCGGGGCACTGAAGCTTTCTTT. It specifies CASSLGGGRGTEAFF.

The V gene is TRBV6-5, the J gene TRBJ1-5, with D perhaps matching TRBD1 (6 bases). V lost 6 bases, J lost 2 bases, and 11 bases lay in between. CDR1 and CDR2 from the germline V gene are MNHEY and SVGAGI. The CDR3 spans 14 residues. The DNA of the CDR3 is TGTGCCAGCAGCACAGGGAGGGGCAATCAGCCCCAGCATTTT. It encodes CASSTGRGNQPQHF.

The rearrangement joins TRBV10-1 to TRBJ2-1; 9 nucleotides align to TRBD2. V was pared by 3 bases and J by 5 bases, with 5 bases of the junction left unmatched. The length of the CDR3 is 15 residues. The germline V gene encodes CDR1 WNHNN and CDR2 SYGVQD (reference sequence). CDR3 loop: CASSERTSENNEQFF. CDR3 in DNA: TGCGCCAGCAGTGAAAGGACTAGCGAAAACAATGAGCAGTTCTTC.

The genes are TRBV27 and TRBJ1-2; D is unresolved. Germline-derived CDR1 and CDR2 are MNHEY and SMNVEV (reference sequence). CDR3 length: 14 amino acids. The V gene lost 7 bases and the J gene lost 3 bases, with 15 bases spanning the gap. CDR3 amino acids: CASKARGLDYGYTF. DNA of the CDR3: TGTGCCAGCAAAGCCCGGGGATTGGACTATGGCTACACCTTC.